This T cell receptor beta chain was sequenced during a study of T cells in Graves' hyperthyroidism and ophthalmopathy. After removal of 3 bases from V and 6 bases from J, the junction contained 5 bases not matched to a gene. The CDR3 totals 13 residues. Germline CDR1 and CDR2: KGHSH and LQKENI. RNA transcripts provided the source from which TCR beta CDR3 regions were amplified. RT-PCR in the first round (using the HTBI primer set) targeted the TCR CDR3. TCRdb itself ran the multiplex PCR reads through MiXCR, one entry per CDR3 protein. The table records about 580,000 distinct CDR3 sequences, about 15% of them present only once. Notes on the study in general: Most thyroid clonotypes that were expanded above 0.001 also turned up in blood.

Ten or more counts support this clonotype. The antigen is unknown. This chain connects TRBV18 to TRBJ2-7, with TRBD1 matching 7 bases. Sequencing input: blood. The sequence derives from a woman in her 30s with Graves' hyperthyroidism that later progressed to Graves' ophthalmopathy. DNA for the CDR3: TGTGCCAGCTCACCGTACGACAGGGTCGAGCAGTACTTC. This codes for CASSPYDRVEQYF.